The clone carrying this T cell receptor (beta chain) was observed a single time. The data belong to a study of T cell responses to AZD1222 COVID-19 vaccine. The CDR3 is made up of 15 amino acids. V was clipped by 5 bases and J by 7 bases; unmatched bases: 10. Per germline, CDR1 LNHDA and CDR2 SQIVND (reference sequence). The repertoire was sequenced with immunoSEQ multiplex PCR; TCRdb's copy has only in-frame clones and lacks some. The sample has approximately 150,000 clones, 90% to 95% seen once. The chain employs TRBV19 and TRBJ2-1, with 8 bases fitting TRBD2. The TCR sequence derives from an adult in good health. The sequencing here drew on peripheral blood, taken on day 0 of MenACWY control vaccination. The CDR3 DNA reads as TGTGCCAGTAGTTTGACTAGCGACTCTGTGAATGAGCAGTTCTTC. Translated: CASSLTSDSVNEQFF. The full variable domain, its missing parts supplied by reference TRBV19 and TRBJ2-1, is DGGITQSPKYLFRKEGQNVTLSCEQNLNHDAMYWYRQDPGQGLRLIYYSQIVNDFQKGDIAEGYSVSREKKESFPLTVTSAQKNPTAFYLCASSLTSDSVNEQFFGPGTRLTVL.